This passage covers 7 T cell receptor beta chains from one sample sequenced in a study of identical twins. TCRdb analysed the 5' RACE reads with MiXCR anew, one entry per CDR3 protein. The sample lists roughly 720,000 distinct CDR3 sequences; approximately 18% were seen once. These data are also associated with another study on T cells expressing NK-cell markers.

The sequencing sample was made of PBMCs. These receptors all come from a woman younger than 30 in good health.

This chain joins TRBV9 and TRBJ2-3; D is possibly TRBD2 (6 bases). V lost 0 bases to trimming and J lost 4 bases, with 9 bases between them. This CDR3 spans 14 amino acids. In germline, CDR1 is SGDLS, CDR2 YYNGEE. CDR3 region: CASSVGLGADTQYF. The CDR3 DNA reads TGTGCCAGCAGCGTAGGACTAGGCGCAGATACGCAGTATTTT.

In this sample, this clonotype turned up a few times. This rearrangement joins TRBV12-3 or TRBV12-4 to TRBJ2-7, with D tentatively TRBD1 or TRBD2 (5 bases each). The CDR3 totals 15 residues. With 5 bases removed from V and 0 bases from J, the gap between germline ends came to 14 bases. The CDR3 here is CASSPTGTLSYEQYF. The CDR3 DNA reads TGTGCCAGCAGTCCTACCGGGACCCTCTCCTACGAGCAGTACTTC.

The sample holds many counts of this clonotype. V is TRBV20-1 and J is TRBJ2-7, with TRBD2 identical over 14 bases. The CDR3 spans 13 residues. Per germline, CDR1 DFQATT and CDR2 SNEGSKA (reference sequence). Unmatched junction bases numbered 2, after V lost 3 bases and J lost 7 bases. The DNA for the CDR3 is TGCAGTGCTAGGACTAGCGGGAGGGGAGAGCAGTACTTC. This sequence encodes CSARTSGRGEQYF.

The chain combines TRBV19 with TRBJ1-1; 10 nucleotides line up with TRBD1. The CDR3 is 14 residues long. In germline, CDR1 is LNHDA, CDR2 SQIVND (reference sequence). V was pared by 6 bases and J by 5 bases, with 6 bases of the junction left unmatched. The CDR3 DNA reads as TGTGCCAGTAGAATCCGGGACAGGGGTACTGAAGCTTTCTTT. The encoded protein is CASRIRDRGTEAFF.

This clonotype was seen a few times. CDR3 region: CASRLGSPGETQYF. The DNA of the CDR3 is TGTGCCAGCAGGCTTGGGTCGCCAGGAGAGACCCAGTACTTC. The rearrangement uses TRBV7-9 and TRBJ2-5; D uncertain. V lost 6 bases and J lost 4, with 15 bases in between. The CDR3 runs 14 residues. Germline lookup yields CDR1 SEHNR and CDR2 FQNEAQ (reference sequence).

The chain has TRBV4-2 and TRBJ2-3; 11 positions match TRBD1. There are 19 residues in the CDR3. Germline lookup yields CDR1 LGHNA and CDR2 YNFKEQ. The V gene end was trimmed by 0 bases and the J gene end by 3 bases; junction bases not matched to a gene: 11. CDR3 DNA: TGTGCCAGCAGCCAAGAGTTCGGTCGGACAGGGGGCTATACAGATACGCAGTATTTT. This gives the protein CASSQEFGRTGGYTDTQYF.

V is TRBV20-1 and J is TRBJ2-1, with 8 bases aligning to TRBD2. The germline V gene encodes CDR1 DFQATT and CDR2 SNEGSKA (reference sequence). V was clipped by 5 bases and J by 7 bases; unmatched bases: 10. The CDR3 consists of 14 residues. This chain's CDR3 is CSAGGSGVLNEQFF. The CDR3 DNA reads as TGCAGTGCTGGAGGTAGCGGGGTTTTAAATGAGCAGTTCTTC.